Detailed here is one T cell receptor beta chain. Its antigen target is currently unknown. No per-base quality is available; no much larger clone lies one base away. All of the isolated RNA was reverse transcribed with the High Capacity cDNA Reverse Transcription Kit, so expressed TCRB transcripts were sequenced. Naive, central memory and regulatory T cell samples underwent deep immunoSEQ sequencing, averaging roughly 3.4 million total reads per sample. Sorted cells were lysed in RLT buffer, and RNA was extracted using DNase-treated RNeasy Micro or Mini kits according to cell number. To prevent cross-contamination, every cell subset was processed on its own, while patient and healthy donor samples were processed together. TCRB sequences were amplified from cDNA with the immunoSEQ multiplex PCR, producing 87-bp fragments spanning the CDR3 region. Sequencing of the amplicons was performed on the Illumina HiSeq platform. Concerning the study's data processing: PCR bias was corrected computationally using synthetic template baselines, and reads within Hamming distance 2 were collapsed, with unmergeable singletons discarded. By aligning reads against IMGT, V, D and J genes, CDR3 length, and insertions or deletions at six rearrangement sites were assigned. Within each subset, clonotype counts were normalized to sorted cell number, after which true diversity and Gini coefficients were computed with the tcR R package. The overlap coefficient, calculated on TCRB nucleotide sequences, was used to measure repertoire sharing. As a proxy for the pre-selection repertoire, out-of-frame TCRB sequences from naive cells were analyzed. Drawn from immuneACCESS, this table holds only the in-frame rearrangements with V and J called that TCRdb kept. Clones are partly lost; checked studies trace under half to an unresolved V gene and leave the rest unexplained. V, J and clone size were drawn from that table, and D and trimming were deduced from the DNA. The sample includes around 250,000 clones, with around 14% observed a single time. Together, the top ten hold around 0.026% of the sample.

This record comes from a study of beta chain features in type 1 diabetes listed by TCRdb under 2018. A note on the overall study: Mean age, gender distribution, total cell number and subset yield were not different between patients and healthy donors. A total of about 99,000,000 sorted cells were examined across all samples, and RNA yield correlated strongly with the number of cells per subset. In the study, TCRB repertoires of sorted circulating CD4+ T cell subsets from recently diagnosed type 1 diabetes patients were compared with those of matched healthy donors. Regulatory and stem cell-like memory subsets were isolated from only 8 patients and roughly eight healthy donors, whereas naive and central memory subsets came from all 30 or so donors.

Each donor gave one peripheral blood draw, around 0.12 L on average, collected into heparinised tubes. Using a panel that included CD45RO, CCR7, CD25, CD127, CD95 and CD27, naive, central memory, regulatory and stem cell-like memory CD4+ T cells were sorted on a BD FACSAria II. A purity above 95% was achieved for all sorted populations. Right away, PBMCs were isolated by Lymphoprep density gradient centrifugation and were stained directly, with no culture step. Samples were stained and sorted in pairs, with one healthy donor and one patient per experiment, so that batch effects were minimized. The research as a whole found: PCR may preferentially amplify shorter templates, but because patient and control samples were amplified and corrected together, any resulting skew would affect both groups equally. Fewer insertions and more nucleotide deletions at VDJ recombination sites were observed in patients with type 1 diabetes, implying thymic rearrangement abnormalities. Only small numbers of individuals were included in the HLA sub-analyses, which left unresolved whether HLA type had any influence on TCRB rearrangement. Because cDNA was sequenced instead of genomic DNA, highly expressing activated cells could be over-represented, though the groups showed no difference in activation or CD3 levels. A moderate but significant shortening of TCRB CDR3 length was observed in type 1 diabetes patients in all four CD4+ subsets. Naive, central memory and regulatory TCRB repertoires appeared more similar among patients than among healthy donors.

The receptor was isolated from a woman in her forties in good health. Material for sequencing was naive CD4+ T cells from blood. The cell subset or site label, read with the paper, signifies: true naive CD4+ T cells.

The sequenced DNA: TGTGCCAGCTCACCCCTGAGAAGCGGACTCTCCTACAATGAGCAGTTCTTC. Its product reads: CASSPLRSGLSYNEQFF. This chain joins TRBV18 to TRBJ2-1; tentative D gene TRBD2, with 5 bases matching. Looking up the germline V gene yields CDR1 KGHSH and CDR2 LQKENI. From the cysteine up to the phenylalanine, the CDR3 has a length of 17 residues. Just the 51-base CDR3 DNA is kept, in frame starting at base 1. Trimming removed 3 bases from V and 0 bases from J, leaving 15 bases between the germline ends.